This TCR beta chain derives from a study of blood T cell repertoires in COVID-19. On the study more broadly: The United States, Italy and Spain provided the acute and convalescent COVID-19 samples. In each case, the material was cDNA or gDNA derived from T cells, B-cell-depleted T cells, or PBMCs.

In the study's own analysis: Amplified reference gene primers provided the basis for estimating nucleated cell counts. Here immunoSEQ multiplex PCR was the method, and the copy in TCRdb shows in-frame clones only, minus some. That table gives V, J and clone size, and the DNA gave D and trimming. This table holds 110,000 or so clones, approximately 81% found once. The CDR3 is 16 residues long. Trimming took 0 bases from V and 6 from J, leaving 15 bases between them. CDR1 and CDR2 (germline): LNHNV, YYDKDF (reference sequence). This clone turned up a few times. The source of this sequence is a man aged 45-65 years with acute or convalescent COVID-19. The sequencing sample was made of peripheral blood. This sequence joins TRBV15 and TRBJ1-5; D perhaps matches TRBD1 (6 bases). CDR3 region: CATSRDLTGRGQPQHF. CDR3 in DNA: TGTGCCACCAGCAGAGATCTTACAGGGAGGGGTCAGCCCCAGCATTTT.